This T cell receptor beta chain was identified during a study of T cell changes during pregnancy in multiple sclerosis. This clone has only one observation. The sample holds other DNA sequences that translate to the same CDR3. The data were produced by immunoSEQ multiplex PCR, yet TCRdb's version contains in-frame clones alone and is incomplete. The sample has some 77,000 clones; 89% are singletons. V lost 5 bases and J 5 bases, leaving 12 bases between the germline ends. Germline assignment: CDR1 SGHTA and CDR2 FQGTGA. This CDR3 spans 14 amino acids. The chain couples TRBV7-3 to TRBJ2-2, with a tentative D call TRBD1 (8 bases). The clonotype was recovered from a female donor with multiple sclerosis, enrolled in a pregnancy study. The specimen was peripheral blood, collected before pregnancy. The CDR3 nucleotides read TGTGCCAGCAGCCCACAGGGGGGGACCGGGGAGCTGTTTTTT. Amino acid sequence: CASSPQGGTGELFF. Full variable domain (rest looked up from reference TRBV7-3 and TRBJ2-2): GAGVSQTPSNKVTEKGKYVELRCDPISGHTALYWYRQSLGQGPEFLIYFQGTGAADDSGLPNDRFFAVRPEGSVSTLKIQRTERGDSAVYLCASSPQGGTGELFFGEGSRLTVL.